One sample yielded the 20 T cell receptor beta chains listed below, sequenced in a study of graft-versus-host responses after intestinal transplantation. 200,000 CFSE-labeled responder cells were plated with 200,000 irradiated, violet-dye-labeled stimulator cells. Using immunoSEQ multiplex PCR, the repertoire was profiled, and TCRdb retains in-frame clones only, with some absent. The data show about 15,000 clones, about 33% seen once. This material consisted of alloreactive CD8+ T cells from a mixed lymphocyte reaction culture, taken before intestinal transplant. The subset here: CFSE-low proliferating T cells sorted from roughly six-day pre-transplant mixed lymphocyte reaction (GvH or HvG direction). All receptors derive from a human patient who received an intestinal transplant.

In its sample, this clone was seen a few times. V gene TRBV6-5 combines with J gene TRBJ1-3, with 10 bases fitting TRBD1. This CDR3 spans 15 amino acids. Germline loops: CDR1 MNHEY, CDR2 SVGAGI. The V and J ends lost 4 bases and 2 bases, in that order; junction bases with no gene match: 2. The CDR3 region has the DNA TGTGCCAGCAGTTTCGGGACAGGGGCTGGAAACACCATATATTTT. It encodes CASSFGTGAGNTIYF.

This clone was seen more than once but under ten times. This chain links TRBV7-2 with TRBJ2-2, with D uncertain. CDR3 size: 15 residues. CDR1 SGHTA and CDR2 FQGNSA come from the germline V gene. Trimming took off 1 base at V and 3 bases at J, with 9 bases between the two ends. As DNA, the CDR3 is TGTGCCAGCAGCTTAGGATCGCGTGACACCGGGGAGCTGTTTTTT. Translating gives CASSLGSRDTGELFF. The full variable domain, rest sourced from reference TRBV7-2 and TRBJ2-2, is GAGVSQSPSNKVTEKGKDVELRCDPISGHTALYWYRQSLGQGLEFLIYFQGNSAPDKSGLPSDRFSAERTGGSVSTLTIQRTQQEDSAVYLCASSLGSRDTGELFFGEGSRLTVL.

This clone was picked up a small number of times. The chain uses TRBV18 and TRBJ2-7, with 9 bases lining up with TRBD1. This CDR3 spans 16 amino acids. After removal of 5 bases from V and 0 bases from J, the junction contained 8 bases not matched to a gene. CDR1 is KGHSH, CDR2 LQKENI, per germline. As DNA, the CDR3 is TGTGCCAGCTCAGGAAATTTGGGACAGGGCTCCTACGAGCAGTACTTC. Protein product: CASSGNLGQGSYEQYF.

This clone came up a few times. This chain connects TRBV7-6 to TRBJ2-7, with 8 bases matching TRBD1. The germline gives CDR1 SGHVS, CDR2 FNYEAQ. This CDR3 spans 13 amino acids. V shed 1 base and J 5 bases; nucleotides not matched to a gene: 1. CDR3 sequence reads: CASSLGQGNEQYF. The CDR3 coding sequence is TGTGCCAGCAGCTTAGGACAGGGGAACGAGCAGTACTTC.

This clone has only a few counts. The V and J genes are TRBV7-9 and TRBJ1-2; D might be TRBD1 (5 bases). The V gene's germline CDR1 is SEHNR and CDR2 FQNEAQ (reference sequence). Trimming pared 3 bases from V and 6 bases from J, leaving 8 bases between. The CDR3 is 12 residues long. The CDR3 sequence: CASSLAGNGYTF. The CDR3 nucleotides read TGTGCCAGCAGCTTGGCAGGGAATGGCTACACCTTC.

This clone was seen a few times. This chain joins TRBV30 and TRBJ2-1, with 8 bases identical to TRBD2. J was trimmed by 4 bases and V by 5 bases; bases with no gene match: 7. The CDR3 length is 14 residues. Germline-derived CDR1 and CDR2 are GTSNPN and SVGIG (reference sequence). CDR3 bases: TGTGCCTGGGATTTAGCGGGGACTTACAATGAGCAGTTCTTC. Translation: CAWDLAGTYNEQFF. Full variable domain (outside the CDR3, taken from reference TRBV30 and TRBJ2-1): SQTIHQWPATLVQPVGSPLSLECTVEGTSNPNLYWYRQAAGRGLQLLFYSVGIGQISSEVPQNLSASRPQDRQFILSSKKLLLSDSGFYLCAWDLAGTYNEQFFGPGTRLTVL.

The V gene is TRBV29-1, the J gene TRBJ1-1; TRBD1 matches at 7 bases. The J segment lost 4 bases and the V segment lost 7 bases, leaving 12 bases of the junction unmatched. This CDR3 spans 14 amino acids. The germline V gene has CDR1 SQVTM and CDR2 ANQGSEA. CDR3 amino acids: CSASTGNDFTEAFF. In nucleotides, the CDR3 is TGCAGCGCTTCGACAGGGAACGATTTCACTGAAGCTTTCTTT.

CDR3 loop: CASSQGTGGLGNQPQHF. CDR3 DNA: TGCGCCAGCAGCCAAGGCACAGGGGGCCTAGGCAATCAGCCCCAGCATTTT. This sequence joins TRBV4-3 and TRBJ1-5; 9 bases align to TRBD1. With 1 base clipped from V and 2 bases from J, the junction kept 6 bases outside the gene matches. CDR1 is LGHNA, CDR2 YSLEER, per germline. This CDR3 is built from 17 residues.

The gene calls are TRBV19 and TRBJ2-3; D gene ambiguous. V lost 4 bases, J lost 0 bases, and 14 bases lay in between. This CDR3 contains 16 residues. Looked up from germline, CDR1 is LNHDA and CDR2 is SQIVND (reference sequence). The chain's CDR3 is CASSKGALASTDTQYF. The CDR3 coding sequence is TGTGCCAGTAGTAAAGGAGCCCTGGCTAGCACAGATACGCAGTATTTT.

The chain combines TRBV30 with TRBJ2-6; D remains unclear. Trimming removed 0 bases from V and 10 bases from J, with 7 bases in between. There are 12 residues in the CDR3. The germline V gene has CDR1 GTSNPN and CDR2 SVGIG (reference sequence). The chain's CDR3 is CAWSVTGNVLTF. CDR3 nucleotide sequence: TGTGCCTGGAGTGTAACCGGTAACGTCCTGACTTTC. The full variable domain, its missing parts supplied by reference TRBV30 and TRBJ2-6, is SQTIHQWPATLVQPVGSPLSLECTVEGTSNPNLYWYRQAAGRGLQLLFYSVGIGQISSEVPQNLSASRPQDRQFILSSKKLLLSDSGFYLCAWSVTGNVLTFGAGSRLTVL.

The CDR3 sequence is CASSLASVYSETQYF. In DNA, the CDR3 is TGTGCCAGCAGCTTAGCCAGTGTTTACAGCGAGACCCAGTACTTC. The chain has TRBV7-6 and TRBJ2-5; D gene ambiguous. Germline-derived CDR1 and CDR2 are SGHVS and FNYEAQ. Between the trimmed V and J ends, which lost 0 bases and 5 bases, there was a span of 13 bases. The CDR3 extends over 15 amino acids. The full variable domain, in which reference TRBV7-6 and TRBJ2-5 provide the parts outside the CDR3, is GAGVSQSPRYKVTKRGQDVALRCDPISGHVSLYWYRQALGQGPEFLTYFNYEAQQDKSGLPNDRFSAERPEGSISTLTIQRTEQRDSAMYRCASSLASVYSETQYFGPGTRLLVL.

The rearrangement links TRBV10-3 to TRBJ2-1; 10 nucleotides align to TRBD2. The CDR3 has 19 residues. Trimming removed 4 bases from V and 5 bases from J; junction bases left unmatched: 17. CDR1 and CDR2 from the germline V gene are ENHRY and SYGVKD. The CDR3 sequence is CAISGISGGPLTINNEQFF. DNA for the CDR3: TGTGCCATCAGTGGGATTAGCGGGGGGCCACTCACTATTAACAATGAGCAGTTCTTC.

The chain uses TRBV4-3 and TRBJ2-2; D unresolved. This CDR3 has 17 amino acids. Germline V gene sequence: CDR1 LGHNA, CDR2 YSLEER. V was trimmed by 4 bases and J by 5 bases, leaving 20 bases between them. CDR3 protein: CASSPRLSHKLTGELFF. As DNA, the CDR3 is TGCGCCAGCAGCCCCAGACTTTCCCACAAATTAACCGGGGAGCTGTTTTTT.

This clone is labeled medium-sized. CDR3 sequence: CASSQDSGGAYNEQFF. As DNA, the CDR3 is TGCGCCAGCAGCCAAGATTCAGGGGGAGCCTACAATGAGCAGTTCTTC. This sequence joins TRBV4-3 and TRBJ2-1; 7 nucleotides agree with TRBD1. The CDR3 has 16 residues. CDR1 and CDR2 (germline): LGHNA, YSLEER. The ends lost 0 bases at V and 2 bases at J; junction bases unmatched: 4.

The rearrangement joins TRBV9 to TRBJ1-1; D gene unclear. Between the trimmed V and J ends, which lost 5 bases and 4 bases, there was a span of 15 bases. The CDR3 covers 14 residues. In germline, CDR1 is SGDLS, CDR2 YYNGEE. The CDR3 region is CASSLGGIVTEAFF. The CDR3 coding sequence is TGTGCCAGCAGTTTGGGAGGGATCGTCACTGAAGCTTTCTTT. The whole variable domain, filled in from reference TRBV9 and TRBJ1-1, reads DSGVTQTPKHLITATGQRVTLRCSPRSGDLSVYWYQQSLDQGLQFLIQYYNGEERAKGNILERFSAQQFPDLHSELNLSSLELGDSALYFCASSLGGIVTEAFFGQGTRLTVV.

The chain recombines TRBV29-1 with TRBJ2-3, with 10 bases that match TRBD2. CDR1 is SQVTM and CDR2 is ANQGSEA in the germline V gene. J was trimmed by 2 bases and V by 3 bases; bases with no gene match: 5. The CDR3 contains 15 residues. For the CDR3, the DNA is TGCAGCGTTGATGGGCTAGCGGGGGACACAGATACGCAGTATTTT. Encoded protein: CSVDGLAGDTDTQYF.

V is TRBV30 and J is TRBJ1-5, with 9 bases lining up with TRBD1. The CDR3 covers 13 residues. Unmatched junction bases numbered 5, after V lost 5 bases and J lost 6 bases. In germline, CDR1 is GTSNPN, CDR2 SVGIG (reference sequence). CDR3 DNA sequence: TGTGCCTGGGGGACAGGGATGGGTCAGCCCCAGCATTTT. This gives the protein CAWGTGMGQPQHF.

The V gene is TRBV29-1, the J gene TRBJ2-2; 7 nucleotides align to TRBD2. The CDR3 sequence is 14 residues long. The ends lost 5 bases at V and 3 bases at J; junction bases unmatched: 6. Germline CDR1 and CDR2: SQVTM and ANQGSEA. CDR3 nucleotide sequence: TGCAGCGTTTCAGGTGGGGGGGACACCGGGGAGCTGTTTTTT. Amino acids: CSVSGGGDTGELFF.

The J gene is TRBJ2-7, the V gene TRBV6-5; D unresolved. The CDR3 is 14 amino acids. V was pared by 2 bases and J by 1 base, with 9 bases between. Germline CDR1 and CDR2: MNHEY and SVGAGI. The DNA for the CDR3 is TGTGCCAGCAGTTACGTGTCGTTATCCTACGAGCAGTACTTC. Translated: CASSYVSLSYEQYF.

The V and J genes are TRBV7-8 and TRBJ1-2, with 7 bases that match TRBD1. CDR3 length: 15 amino acids. The J segment lost 6 bases and the V segment lost 3 bases, leaving 10 bases of the junction unmatched. Germline V gene data show CDR1 as SGHVS and CDR2 as FQNEAQ. CDR3 bases: TGTGCCAGCAGCTTCCTACAGGGGCTGGGGGATGGCTACACCTTC. It is translated as CASSFLQGLGDGYTF.